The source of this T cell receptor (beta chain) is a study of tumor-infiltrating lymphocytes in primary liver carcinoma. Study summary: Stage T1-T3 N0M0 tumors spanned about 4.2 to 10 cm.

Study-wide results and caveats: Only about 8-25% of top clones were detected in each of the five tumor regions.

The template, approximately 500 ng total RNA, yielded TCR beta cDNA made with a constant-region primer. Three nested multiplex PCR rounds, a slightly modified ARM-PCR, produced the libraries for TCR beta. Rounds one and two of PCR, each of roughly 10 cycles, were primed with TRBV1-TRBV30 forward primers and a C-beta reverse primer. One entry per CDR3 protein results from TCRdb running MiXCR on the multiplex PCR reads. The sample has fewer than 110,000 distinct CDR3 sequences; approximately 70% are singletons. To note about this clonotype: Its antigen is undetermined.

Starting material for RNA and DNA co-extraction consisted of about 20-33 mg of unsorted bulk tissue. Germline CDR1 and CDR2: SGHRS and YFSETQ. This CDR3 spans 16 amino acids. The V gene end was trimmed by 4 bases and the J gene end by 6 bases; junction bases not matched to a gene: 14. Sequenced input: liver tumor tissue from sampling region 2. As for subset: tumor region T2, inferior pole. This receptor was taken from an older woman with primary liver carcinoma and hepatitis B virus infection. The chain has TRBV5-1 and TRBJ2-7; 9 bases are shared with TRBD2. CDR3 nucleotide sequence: TGCGCCAGCAGCATGGCCAATAGCGGGAGAACCCGCGAGCAGTACTTC. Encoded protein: CASSMANSGRTREQYF. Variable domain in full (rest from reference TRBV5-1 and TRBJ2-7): KAGVTQTPRYLIKTRGQQVTLSCSPISGHRSVSWYQQTPGQGLQFLFEYFSETQRNKGNFPGRFSGRQFSNSRSEMNVSTLELGDSALYLCASSMANSGRTREQYFGPGTRLTVT.